These 12 T cell receptor beta chains share one sample of origin, sequenced in a study of Ad26.COV2.S vaccination and SARS-CoV-2 variants (dated by TCRdb to the early 2020s). Library creation used the immunoSEQ multiplex PCR assay. TCRdb carries this immuneACCESS record with in-frame sequences only. Its versions omit some clonotypes, under half of them owing to an unresolved V gene in the studies checked, with the rest unexplained. Here the sample has about 400,000 clones; 80% to 90% occur a single time. More than 7% of the sample is in the top ten clones. What the treatment or condition label conveys for this sample: approximately 18 received Ad26.COV2.S at low or high dose, single or two shots; about 5 received placebo; per-sample allocation not given. For vaccine and placebo recipients, the sequenced repertoires came from samples collected on day 63 after the first injection. The material sequenced was peripheral blood, taken in a trial of Ad26.COV2.S vaccine versus placebo. These receptors were taken from a person aged 18 to 59 who received the Ad26.COV2.S COVID-19 vaccine or a placebo.

The rearrangement uses TRBV30 and TRBJ2-1; D unresolved. The CDR3 loop spans 12 amino acids. Trimming took off 0 bases at V and 12 bases at J, with 12 bases between the two ends. Germline-derived CDR1 and CDR2 are GTSNPN and SVGIG (reference sequence). Here the CDR3 reads CAWSVGPTAQFF. As DNA, the CDR3 is TGTGCCTGGAGTGTAGGTCCAACGGCGCAGTTCTTC.

This chain joins TRBV7-2 and TRBJ1-1; the D gene is possibly TRBD1 (5 bases). The germline gives CDR1 SGHTA, CDR2 FQGNSA. V was shortened by 6 bases and J by 4 bases, with 24 bases between the two germline ends. CDR3 length: 17 amino acids. The CDR3 bases are TGTGCCAGCAGGGGTGGGGGAGGGCCGAACACCCGCACTGAAGCTTTCTTT. Protein sequence: CASRGGGGPNTRTEAFF.

The chain links TRBV14 to TRBJ2-7; 7 bases match TRBD1. V was clipped by 2 bases and J by 2 bases; unmatched bases: 6. The CDR3 extends over 15 amino acids. Germline CDR1 SGHDN, CDR2 FVKESK. CDR3 residues: CASSQWDSVPYEQYF. CDR3 bases: TGTGCCAGCAGCCAATGGGACAGTGTTCCCTACGAGCAGTACTTC.

The chain has TRBV24-1 and TRBJ1-2; TRBD1 might be the D (5 bases). Germline V gene data show CDR1 as KGHDR and CDR2 as SFDVKD. Trimming took 3 bases from V and 8 from J, leaving 15 bases between them. This CDR3 has 14 amino acids. The CDR3 loop reads CATSDPQGPGGYTF. Written as DNA, the CDR3 is TGTGCCACCAGTGATCCCCAGGGACCGGGAGGCTACACCTTC.

V is TRBV24-1 and J is TRBJ2-3, with D tentatively TRBD1 or TRBD2 (5 bases each). This CDR3 has 14 amino acids. Germline assignment: CDR1 KGHDR and CDR2 SFDVKD. Trimming removed 12 bases at V and 4 bases at J, with 19 bases between. CDR3 sequence: CAATSQGRPDTQYF. Here the CDR3 DNA reads TGTGCCGCCACGTCGCAGGGACGTCCAGATACGCAGTATTTT.

The chain joins TRBV5-5 to TRBJ1-5; D is ambiguous. Germline CDR1 is SGHKS and CDR2 is YYEKEE (reference sequence). The CDR3 contains 16 residues. Trimming took 4 bases from V and 4 from J, leaving 18 bases between them. The CDR3 spells CASSPVDVHRNQPQHF. In DNA form, the CDR3 reads TGTGCCAGCAGCCCCGTGGATGTCCATCGAAATCAGCCCCAGCATTTT.

This clone was seen once. The CDR3 loop reads CASSVGTGVSPLHF. The CDR3 DNA follows: TGTGCCAGCAGTGTAGGGACAGGGGTTTCACCCCTCCACTTT. V gene TRBV2 combines with J gene TRBJ1-6, with 10 bases matching TRBD1. Trimming removed 4 bases from V and 9 bases from J; junction bases left unmatched: 3. Germline CDR1 and CDR2: SNHLY and FYNNEI. There are 14 residues in the CDR3. Full variable domain (remainder filled in from reference TRBV2 and TRBJ1-6): EPEVTQTPSHQVTQMGQEVILRCVPISNHLYFYWYRQILGQKVEFLVSFYNNEISEKSEIFDDQFSVERPDGSNFTLKIRSTKLEDSAMYFCASSVGTGVSPLHFGNGTRLTVT.

This clone has a handful of counts. J is TRBJ2-3 and V is TRBV5-4, with 8 bases that match TRBD2. Germline V gene sequence: CDR1 SGHNT, CDR2 YYREEE (reference sequence). V gave up 0 bases and J gave up 3 bases; unmatched junction bases: 9. The CDR3 length is 17 residues. CDR3 residues: CASSLGLGGAGTDTQYF. CDR3 in DNA: TGTGCCAGCAGCTTGGGCCTCGGGGGGGCCGGGACAGATACGCAGTATTTT. Using reference TRBV5-4 and TRBJ2-3 for the parts outside the CDR3, the full variable domain is ETGVTQSPTHLIKTRGQQVTLRCSSQSGHNTVSWYQQALGQGPQFIFQYYREEENGRGNFPPRFSGLQFPNYSSELNVNALELDDSALYLCASSLGLGGAGTDTQYFGPGTRLTVL.

J is TRBJ1-5 and V is TRBV7-2; D not resolved. Germline V gene lookup returns CDR1 SGHTA and CDR2 FQGNSA. V lost 1 base and J 8 bases, leaving 12 bases between the germline ends. The CDR3 has 14 amino acids. CDR3 nucleotide sequence: TGTGCCAGCAGCTTAGAAGGGTTGAAGGAGCCCCAGCATTTT. Residues: CASSLEGLKEPQHF.

The chain links TRBV6-5 to TRBJ2-6; D not resolved. This CDR3 is built from 14 residues. The ends were cut back, 4 bases at V and 1 base at J, with 5 bases in the middle. CDR1 and CDR2 from the germline V gene are MNHEY and SVGAGI. DNA of the CDR3: TGTGCCAGCAGTTTTACGTCTGGGGCCAACGTCCTGACTTTC. As protein: CASSFTSGANVLTF.

The V gene is TRBV7-9, the J gene TRBJ2-5; unclear D gene. The length of the CDR3 is 11 residues. Trimming took 4 bases from V and 2 from J, leaving 2 bases between them. Germline values: CDR1 SEHNR, CDR2 FQNEAQ (reference sequence). CDR3 bases: TGTGCCAGCAGCTATCAAGAGACCCAGTACTTC. Translated, it gives CASSYQETQYF. The full variable domain, its missing parts supplied by reference TRBV7-9 and TRBJ2-5, is DTGVSQNPRHKITKRGQNVTFRCDPISEHNRLYWYRQTLGQGPEFLTYFQNEAQLEKSRLLSDRFSAERPKGSFSTLEIQRTEQGDSAMYLCASSYQETQYFGPGTRLLVL.

For this clone: The same CDR3 arises from other DNA sequences in this sample as well. The chain is built from TRBV27 and TRBJ2-7, with TRBD1 identical over 10 bases. The germline gives CDR1 MNHEY, CDR2 SMNVEV (reference sequence). V trimming: 4 bases; J trimming: 1 base; junction bases outside the gene matches: 1. The CDR3 runs to 14 residues. The CDR3 protein is CASSWTGGSYEQYF. As DNA, the CDR3 is TGTGCCAGCAGTTGGACAGGGGGGTCCTACGAGCAGTACTTC.